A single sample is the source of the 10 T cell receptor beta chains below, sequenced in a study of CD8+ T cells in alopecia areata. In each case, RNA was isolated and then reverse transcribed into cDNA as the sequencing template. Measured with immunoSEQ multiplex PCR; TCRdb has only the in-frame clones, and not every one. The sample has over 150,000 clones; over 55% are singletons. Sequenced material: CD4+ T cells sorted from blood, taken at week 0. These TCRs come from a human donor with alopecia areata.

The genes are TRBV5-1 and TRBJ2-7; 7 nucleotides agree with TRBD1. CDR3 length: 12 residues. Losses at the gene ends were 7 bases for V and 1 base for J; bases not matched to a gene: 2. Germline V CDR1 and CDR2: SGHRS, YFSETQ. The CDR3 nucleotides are TGCGCCAGCCAGGGACAGTCCTACGAGCAGTACTTC. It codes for CASQGQSYEQYF.

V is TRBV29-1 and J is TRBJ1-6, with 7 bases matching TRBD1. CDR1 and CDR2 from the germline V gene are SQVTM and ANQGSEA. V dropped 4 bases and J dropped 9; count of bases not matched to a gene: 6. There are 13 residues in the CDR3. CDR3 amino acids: CSVADRAGSPLHF. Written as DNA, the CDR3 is TGCAGCGTTGCCGACAGGGCCGGTTCACCCCTCCACTTT.

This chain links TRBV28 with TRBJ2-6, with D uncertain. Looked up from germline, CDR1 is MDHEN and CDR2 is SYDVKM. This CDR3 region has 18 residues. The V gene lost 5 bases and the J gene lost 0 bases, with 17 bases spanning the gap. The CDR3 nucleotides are TGTGCCAGCAGTCCTCCCGGCAGACCCCTCTCTGGGGCCAACGTCCTGACTTTC. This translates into CASSPPGRPLSGANVLTF.

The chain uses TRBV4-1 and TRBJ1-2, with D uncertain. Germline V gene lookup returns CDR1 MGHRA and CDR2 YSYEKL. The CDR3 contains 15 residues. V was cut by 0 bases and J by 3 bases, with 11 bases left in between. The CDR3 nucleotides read TGCGCCAGCAGCCAAGATCCCATCGGGGACTATGGCTACACCTTC. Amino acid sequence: CASSQDPIGDYGYTF.

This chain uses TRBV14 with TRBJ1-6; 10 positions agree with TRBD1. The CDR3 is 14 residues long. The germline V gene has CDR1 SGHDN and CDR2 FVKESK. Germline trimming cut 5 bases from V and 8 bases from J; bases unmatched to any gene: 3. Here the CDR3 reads CASSEGQGYSPLHF. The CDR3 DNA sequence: TGTGCCAGCAGCGAGGGACAGGGGTATTCACCCCTCCACTTT.

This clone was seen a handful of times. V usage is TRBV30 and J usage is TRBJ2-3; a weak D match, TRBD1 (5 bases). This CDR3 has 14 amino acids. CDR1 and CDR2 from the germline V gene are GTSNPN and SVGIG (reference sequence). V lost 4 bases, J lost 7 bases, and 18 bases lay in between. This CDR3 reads CAWTLGASQNTQYF. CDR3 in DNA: TGTGCCTGGACCCTTGGGGCTAGTCAGAATACGCAGTATTTT.

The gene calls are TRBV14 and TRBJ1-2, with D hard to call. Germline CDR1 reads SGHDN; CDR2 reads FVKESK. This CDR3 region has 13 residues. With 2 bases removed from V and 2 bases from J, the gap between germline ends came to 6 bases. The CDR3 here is CASSQSQNYGYTF. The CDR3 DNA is TGTGCCAGCAGCCAATCACAGAACTATGGCTACACCTTC.

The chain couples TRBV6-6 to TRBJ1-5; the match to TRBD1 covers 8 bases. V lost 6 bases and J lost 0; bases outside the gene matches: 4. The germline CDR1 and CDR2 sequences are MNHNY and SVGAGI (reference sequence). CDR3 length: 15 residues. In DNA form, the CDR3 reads TGTGCCAGCAGCCAGGACAGGGTTAGCAATCAGCCCCAGCATTTT. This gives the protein CASSQDRVSNQPQHF.

The CDR3 loop is CSGGQLEHEQFF. Here the CDR3 DNA reads TGCAGCGGGGGACAGTTGGAACATGAGCAGTTCTTC. The chain carries TRBV29-1 and TRBJ2-1; 7 nucleotides align to TRBD1. V shed 7 bases, J shed 8 bases, and the junction held 8 bases outside the gene matches. The germline gives CDR1 SQVTM, CDR2 ANQGSEA. The CDR3 spans 12 residues.

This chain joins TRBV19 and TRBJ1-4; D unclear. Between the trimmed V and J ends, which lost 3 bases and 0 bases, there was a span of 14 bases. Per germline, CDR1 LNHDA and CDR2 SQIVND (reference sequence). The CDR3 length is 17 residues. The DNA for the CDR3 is TGTGCCAGTAGTATTCAAGTACTGCTTTCAACTAATGAAAAACTGTTTTTT. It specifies CASSIQVLLSTNEKLFF.